Listed here is a single T cell receptor beta chain. These data belong to a study of cytomegalovirus exposure and HLA in healthy donors. CDR1 and CDR2 (germline): SGDLS, YYNGEE. V was pared by 3 bases and J by 9 bases, with 11 bases of the junction left unmatched. The CDR3 has 14 amino acids. PCR used 60 Vbeta primers and 13 Jbeta primers. As originally analysed: Later, roughly 77 million unique TCR beta chains were counted in an analysis, and about 12 million of them were shared. Here immunoSEQ multiplex PCR was the method, and the copy in TCRdb shows in-frame clones only, minus some. V and J calls plus clone size are reproduced from that table; the DNA served to infer D and trimming. Of about 190,000 clones in the sample, around 78% were seen once.

This sequence was found in a woman in her 30s in good health and CMV-seropositive. The chain has TRBV9 and TRBJ1-1; 7 bases are a match to TRBD1. What was sequenced was PBMCs. The CDR3: CASSARPTGQQAFF. As DNA, the CDR3 is TGTGCCAGCAGCGCCCGTCCCACGGGACAGCAAGCTTTCTTT.